What follows are 20 T cell receptor beta chains derived from one specimen sequenced in a study of human T cells and chemical hapten exposure listed by TCRdb under 2021. The time point label, read with the paper, signifies: pre-sensitization, week 0. What the treatment or condition label conveys for this sample: therapeutic diphenylcyclopropenone sensitization with weekly scalp DPC. Receptor libraries were prepared by RACE. The sequencer was a NextSeq 500. TCRdb took the public reads, trimmed them with fastp at Q25, ran MiXCR for clone calling and kept in-frame beta chains. For every CDR3 protein sequence, its rows merge into one entry that carries the most common genes and DNA. Recorded for this sample are 200,000 to 300,000 distinct CDR3 sequences; more than 6.5% of them occurred a single time. About 2.5% of the sample comes from the top ten. Source: whole blood, taken in connection with sensitization to the hapten diphenylcyclopropenone (DPC). Receptors were obtained from a woman aged 40 to 50 with alopecia areata. Some clones in this sample may be carry-over from other donors' samples.

The chain recombines TRBV28 with TRBJ2-7; maybe TRBD2 (7 bases). The CDR3 contains 14 residues. V lost 6 bases, J lost 5 bases, and 17 bases lay in between. The germline gives CDR1 MDHEN, CDR2 SYDVKM. The CDR3: CASRKPGGLNEQYF. CDR3 nucleotides: TGTGCCAGCAGAAAACCCGGGGGGCTAAACGAGCAGTACTTC.

The sample holds one count of this clonotype. This chain uses TRBV5-6 with TRBJ2-7, with 10 bases that match TRBD1. V was pared by 7 bases and J by 3 bases, with 7 bases of the junction left unmatched. The CDR3 runs to 14 residues. Germline CDR1 SGHDT, CDR2 YYEEEE. CDR3 amino acids: CASRLTGGRYEQYF. CDR3 sequence (DNA): TGTGCCAGCCGACTGACAGGGGGCCGCTACGAGCAGTACTTC.

This clonotype was observed a handful of times. The V gene is TRBV24-1, the J gene TRBJ2-1, with 7 bases matching TRBD2. J lost 4 bases, V lost 5 bases, and 7 bases had no gene match. The CDR3 is 15 amino acids. Per the germline V gene, CDR1 is KGHDR and CDR2 is SFDVKD. For the CDR3, the DNA is TGTGCCACCAGTGGGGCGGGAGTAGGATACAATGAGCAGTTCTTC. The encoded protein is CATSGAGVGYNEQFF.

Many counts were recorded for this clonotype. This sequence joins TRBV7-9 and TRBJ2-5; D is ambiguous. CDR1 is SEHNR and CDR2 is FQNEAQ in the germline V gene (reference sequence). Trimming removed 4 bases at V and 0 bases at J, with 9 bases between. This CDR3 is built from 14 residues. The CDR3 is CASSSLRDQETQYF. The CDR3 bases are TGTGCCAGCAGCTCTTTAAGGGACCAAGAGACCCAGTACTTC.

This clonotype was observed a handful of times. The gene calls are TRBV5-1 and TRBJ2-7, with no clear D. V gave up 2 bases and J gave up 3 bases, with 18 bases separating them. CDR3 length: 16 residues. CDR1 and CDR2 from the germline V gene are SGHRS and YFSETQ. In DNA form, the CDR3 reads TGCGCCAGCAGCTTAGAATCGGCGGCAGGCTACTACGAGCAGTACTTC. This encodes CASSLESAAGYYEQYF.

This chain connects TRBV6-5 to TRBJ1-4, with TRBD1 as a possible D gene (5 bases). The CDR3 loop spans 13 amino acids. The germline V gene encodes CDR1 MNHEY and CDR2 SVGAGI. Trimming stripped 6 bases from V and 8 bases from J, with 13 bases between. Here the CDR3 DNA reads TGTGCCAGCAGCGAACAGGCCCGGGAAAAACTGTTTTTT. Protein sequence: CASSEQAREKLFF.

This clonotype was counted only a few times. The rearrangement uses TRBV29-1 and TRBJ2-5; D gene unclear. This CDR3 spans 13 amino acids. The V gene's germline CDR1 is SQVTM and CDR2 ANQGSEA. V was clipped by 4 bases and J by 4 bases, with 13 bases between them. The DNA of the CDR3 is TGCAGCGTTGGTCCGAGGCTCGGAGAGACCCAGTACTTC. This gives the protein CSVGPRLGETQYF.

This clonotype came up a few times. V is TRBV2 and J is TRBJ2-7; D perhaps matches TRBD2 (5 bases). The CDR3 covers 12 residues. V was cut by 11 bases and J by 4 bases, with 15 bases left in between. Germline CDR1 is SNHLY and CDR2 is FYNNEI. CDR3 nucleotides: TGTGCCGCAAGACGAGGGTCATACGAGCAGTACTTC. Translation: CAARRGSYEQYF.

This clonotype was seen more than once but under ten times. The rearrangement links TRBV20-1 to TRBJ1-6, with 11 positions matching TRBD1. This CDR3 comprises 16 residues. Germline CDR1 is DFQATT and CDR2 is SNEGSKA (reference sequence). V lost 4 bases and J lost 7; bases outside the gene matches: 9. The CDR3, as DNA: TGCAGTGCTATCCGGACAGGGGGCGAGGGAAATTCACCCCTCCACTTT. Its translation: CSAIRTGGEGNSPLHF.

This clonotype has ten or more counts. The chain carries TRBV20-1 and TRBJ2-1; 8 nucleotides match TRBD1. V was clipped by 4 bases and J by 7 bases; unmatched bases: 3. The CDR3 totals 12 residues. Germline lookup yields CDR1 DFQATT and CDR2 SNEGSKA (reference sequence). The CDR3: CSATDRANEQFF. The CDR3 region has the DNA TGCAGTGCTACGGACAGGGCGAATGAGCAGTTCTTC.

Only a few counts were recorded for this clonotype. The chain couples TRBV29-1 to TRBJ2-7, with a weak D call TRBD2 (5 bases). The CDR3 contains 11 residues. Germline lookup yields CDR1 SQVTM and CDR2 ANQGSEA. Trimming left V 8 bases short and J 6 bases short, with 14 bases between. The CDR3 region has the DNA TGCAGCTACCAACGTGGGAGCGAGCAGTACTTC. It codes for CSYQRGSEQYF.

V gene TRBV11-2 combines with J gene TRBJ1-1; D is ambiguous. CDR1 and CDR2 (germline): SGHAT, FQNNGV. There are 13 residues in the CDR3. Trimming left V 6 bases short and J 0 bases short, with 8 bases between. CDR3 amino acids: CASRPGMNTEAFF. CDR3 nucleotide sequence: TGTGCCAGCAGACCCGGTATGAACACTGAAGCTTTCTTT.

This clonotype was counted a few times. This chain connects TRBV30 to TRBJ2-7, with 9 bases fitting TRBD2. This CDR3 spans 13 amino acids. V lost 2 bases and J lost 7; bases outside the gene matches: 6. Germline CDR1 and CDR2: GTSNPN and SVGIG (reference sequence). This CDR3 reads CAWSSNLAGEQYF. The DNA of the CDR3 is TGTGCCTGGAGTTCTAATCTAGCGGGAGAGCAGTACTTC.

In its sample, this clonotype was seen a few times. The chain has TRBV13 and TRBJ2-7; no reliable D call. The germline CDR1 and CDR2 sequences are PRHDT and FYEKMQ (reference sequence). This CDR3 has 15 residues. Trimming shortened V by 3 bases and J by 5 bases, and 17 bases separated the two germline ends. CDR3 DNA: TGTGCCAGCAGCTTTGCTGGGATGATTTACCACGAGCAGTACTTC. Its protein is CASSFAGMIYHEQYF.

This clonotype has more than one count but fewer than ten. The V and J genes are TRBV4-2 and TRBJ1-5, with TRBD1 matching 7 bases. Trimming at V came to 0 bases and at J to 2 bases, leaving 4 bases not matched to a gene. Germline V gene data show CDR1 as LGHNA and CDR2 as YNFKEQ. CDR3 length equals 16 residues. CDR3 loop: CASSQETGPGNQPQHF. For the CDR3, the DNA is TGTGCCAGCAGCCAAGAGACAGGGCCGGGCAATCAGCCCCAGCATTTT.

This clonotype was counted only a few times. The J gene is TRBJ2-3, the V gene TRBV18, with TRBD1 as a possible D gene (5 bases). The CDR3 sequence is 13 residues long. Germline CDR1 is KGHSH and CDR2 is LQKENI. V dropped 5 bases and J dropped 1 base, with 7 bases sitting between them. This chain's CDR3 is CASSSQGTDTQYF. CDR3 in DNA: TGTGCCAGCTCATCACAGGGCACAGATACGCAGTATTTT.

There are a few counts of this clonotype. J is TRBJ2-7 and V is TRBV4-1; the D gene is possibly TRBD2 (6 bases). Germline loops: CDR1 MGHRA, CDR2 YSYEKL. The CDR3 is made up of 16 amino acids. The ends were cut back, 0 bases at V and 9 bases at J, with 21 bases in the middle. CDR3 sequence reads: CASSQDLSDTSRRQYF. CDR3 coding DNA: TGCGCCAGCAGCCAAGACCTGTCGGACACTAGCCGTCGGCAGTACTTC.

This clonotype was found a few times. V is TRBV25-1 and J is TRBJ2-7; D might be TRBD1 or TRBD2, each matching 5 bases. The germline CDR1 and CDR2 sequences are MGHDK and SYGVNS. The length of the CDR3 is 14 residues. The germline V and J ends were trimmed by 4 bases and 1 base, with 11 bases remaining between them. In DNA form, the CDR3 reads TGTGCCAGCAGTGTGGAGGACACTTCCTACGAGCAGTACTTC. Encoded protein: CASSVEDTSYEQYF.

The J gene is TRBJ2-1, the V gene TRBV6-5; D ambiguous. Germline V gives CDR1 MNHEY, CDR2 SVGAGI. CDR3 length: 16 residues. V was cut by 0 bases and J by 0 bases, with 9 bases left in between. DNA of the CDR3: TGTGCCAGCAGTTACTCGGGCTCGAGCTCCTACAATGAGCAGTTCTTC. This translates into CASSYSGSSSYNEQFF.

In this sample, this clonotype turned up many times. The chain recombines TRBV3-1 with TRBJ2-7, with 10 bases identical to TRBD2. Germline CDR1 and CDR2: LGHDT and YNNKEL (reference sequence). V lost 6 bases and J lost 6; bases outside the gene matches: 17. This CDR3 comprises 17 residues. CDR3 in amino acids: CASRHGTSEGVPGEQYF. As DNA, the CDR3 is TGTGCCAGCAGACACGGGACTAGCGAGGGAGTCCCTGGCGAGCAGTACTTC.